The present TCR beta chain was sequenced within a study of response to subunit inactivated influenza vaccine. This clonotype appeared a few times. Antigen unknown. Broader study findings: Few additional T cells are recruited per seasonal influenza vaccination, authors suggested.

CDR1 SGHRS and CDR2 YFSETQ come from the germline V gene. Trimming at V came to 3 bases and at J to 2 bases, leaving 10 bases not matched to a gene. This CDR3 comprises 16 residues. TCRdb re-called the RT-PCR reads with MiXCR, one entry per CDR3 protein. This table holds hundreds of thousands of distinct CDR3 sequences, around a sixth found once. V and J are TRBV5-1 and TRBJ2-5, with 7 positions matching TRBD2. This receptor was obtained from a man aged 50 to 60 who received an inactivated influenza vaccine. The source material was PBMCs from blood, sampled about 12 days after vaccination. Here the CDR3 reads CASSSQRGVSQETQYF. The CDR3 DNA follows: TGCGCCAGCAGCTCGCAACGGGGGGTTTCGCAAGAGACCCAGTACTTC.